The rows below give T cell receptor beta chains drawn from one sample of a study of CD8+CD57+ T cells in acquired aplastic anemia. MiXCR was run by TCRdb on the reads, yielding one entry per CDR3 protein. The table has 150,000 to 200,000 distinct CDR3 sequences, around 48% seen once; the top ten hold roughly 2%. The sequencing input was sorted CD4+, CD8+, or CD8+CD57+ T cells (not recorded which) from PBMCs. These receptors all come from a human donor with aplastic anemia. CDR3s include the opening cysteine and the closing phenylalanine or tryptophan. A D gene is named only where the DNA matches it firmly. Size tells how often a clone was seen (once, few, many) or the class of an expanded clone, and some rows leave it out.

length,J,D,V,size,CDR3,DNA
15,TRBJ1-5,NA,TRBV12-3/TRBV12-4,many,CASSLGPQPHQPQHF,TGTGCCAGCAGTTTAGGGCCGCAGCCCCATCAGCCCCAGCATTTT
12,TRBJ1-2,TRBD1,TRBV19,NA,CASRGTVYGYTF,TGTGCCAGTAGGGGGACAGTCTATGGCTACACCTTC
15,TRBJ2-1,TRBD2,TRBV4-2,NA,CASSPRTSGVNEQFF,TGTGCCAGCAGCCCCCGGACTAGCGGGGTCAATGAGCAGTTCTTC
16,TRBJ1-5,TRBD1,TRBV19,many,CASNEMGQVFTQPQHF,TGTGCCAGTAATGAGATGGGACAGGTATTCACTCAGCCCCAGCATTTT
16,TRBJ2-7,TRBD2,TRBV4-1,NA,CASSQGGSGGTYEQYF,TGCGCCAGCAGCCAGGGGGGTAGCGGGGGAACCTACGAGCAGTACTTC
15,TRBJ1-5,NA,TRBV19,NA,CDSSSTATSNQPQHF,TGTGACAGTAGTTCTACGGCTACTAGCAATCAGCCCCAGCATTTT
14,TRBJ1-6,NA,TRBV5-6,many,CASSQGLDNSPLHF,TGTGCCAGCAGCCAGGGACTGGATAATTCACCCCTCCACTTT
14,TRBJ2-7,NA,TRBV7-9,NA,CASSLGGRSYEQYF,TGTGCCAGCAGCTTAGGAGGGCGAAGCTACGAGCAGTACTTC
15,TRBJ2-1,TRBD1,TRBV9,many,CASSPRDSLYNEQFF,TGTGCCAGCAGCCCTCGGGACAGTCTCTACAATGAGCAGTTCTTC
13,TRBJ1-6,NA,TRBV7-2,NA,CASSLSGIDPLHF,TGTGCCAGCAGCTTATCCGGGATCGACCCCCTCCACTTT
13,TRBJ2-6,NA,TRBV18,many,CASSPPGANVLTF,TGTGCCAGCTCACCTCCTGGGGCCAACGTCCTGACTTTC
12,TRBJ1-1,TRBD1,TRBV29-1,NA,CSVADRGTEAFF,TGCAGCGTCGCCGACAGGGGTACTGAAGCTTTCTTT
14,TRBJ2-1,TRBD2,TRBV28,few,CASSPSGTTHEQFF,TGTGCCAGCAGCCCTAGCGGGACCACCCATGAGCAGTTCTTC
15,TRBJ2-7,NA,TRBV2,NA,CASSKYPGQRYEQYF,TGTGCCAGCAGTAAATACCCCGGGCAGCGTTACGAGCAGTACTTC
16,TRBJ1-1,NA,TRBV20-1,NA,CSALEREMGTTLEAFF,TGCAGTGCTCTAGAGAGGGAGATGGGGACCACCCTTGAAGCTTTCTTT
14,TRBJ1-5,NA,TRBV5-1,many,CASSLGGSDQPQHF,TGCGCCAGCAGCTTGGGTGGCAGTGATCAGCCCCAGCATTTT
17,TRBJ2-7,NA,TRBV11-2,NA,CASSPIGVPGGSYEQYF,TGTGCCAGCAGCCCGATCGGGGTCCCCGGTGGGTCCTACGAGCAGTACTTC
15,TRBJ2-7,TRBD1,TRBV19,NA,CASSLKGTAAYEQYF,TGTGCCAGTAGTCTAAAGGGGACAGCCGCCTACGAGCAGTACTTC
16,TRBJ2-3,NA,TRBV24-1,many,CATSDPGPKGTDTQYF,TGTGCCACCAGTGACCCAGGGCCTAAAGGGACAGATACGCAGTATTTT
14,TRBJ2-7,TRBD2,TRBV11-2,many,CASSSGLAGEEQYF,TGTGCCAGCAGCTCAGGACTAGCGGGAGAGGAGCAGTACTTC
18,TRBJ2-6,TRBD1,TRBV20-1,many,CSARTTGQTISGANVLTF,TGCAGTGCTAGGACCACGGGACAGACCATCTCTGGGGCCAACGTCCTGACTTTC
14,TRBJ2-3,TRBD2,TRBV7-2,many,CASSLRGAKDTQYF,TGTGCCAGCAGCTTGCGGGGGGCGAAAGATACGCAGTATTTT
14,TRBJ2-7,NA,TRBV20-1,NA,CSAGVGGQTYEQYF,TGCAGTGCGGGTGTGGGGGGGCAAACCTACGAGCAGTACTTC
19,TRBJ1-1,NA,TRBV12-3/TRBV12-4,NA,CASRPRTRGARPQNTEAFF,TGTGCCAGCAGGCCACGGACACGGGGGGCCCGCCCACAGAACACTGAAGCTTTCTTT
15,TRBJ1-5,NA,TRBV24-1,few,CATSDRHGGDQPQHF,TGTGCCACCAGTGATCGCCACGGGGGGGATCAGCCCCAGCATTTT
13,TRBJ1-2,TRBD1,TRBV7-8,NA,CASSMGQLYGYTF,TGTGCCAGCAGCATGGGACAGTTGTATGGCTACACCTTC
13,TRBJ2-7,TRBD1,TRBV7-2,NA,CASSPRTGAEQYF,TGTGCCAGCAGCCCAAGGACAGGGGCCGAGCAGTACTTC
12,TRBJ2-7,TRBD1,TRBV15,NA,CATSRTGNEQYF,TGTGCCACCTCCCGGACAGGCAACGAGCAGTACTTC
15,TRBJ1-5,NA,TRBV20-1,NA,CSARVGSGSQSAQHF,TGCAGTGCTAGAGTGGGCAGTGGGTCGCAATCAGCCCAGCATTTT
13,TRBJ1-2,TRBD1,TRBV28,few,CASSLPGGQGYTF,TGTGCCAGCAGCCTGCCAGGGGGACAAGGCTACACCTTC
13,TRBJ2-1,TRBD2,TRBV9,NA,CASSPRTSLEQFF,TGTGCCAGCAGCCCCCGGACTAGCTTAGAGCAGTTCTTC
13,TRBJ1-5,NA,TRBV7-2,NA,CASSFDRNQPQHF,TGTGCCAGCAGCTTTGACAGGAATCAGCCCCAGCATTTT
12,TRBJ2-3,TRBD1,TRBV10-3,NA,CASGQGLDTQYF,TGTGCCAGCGGACAGGGGCTCGATACGCAGTATTTT